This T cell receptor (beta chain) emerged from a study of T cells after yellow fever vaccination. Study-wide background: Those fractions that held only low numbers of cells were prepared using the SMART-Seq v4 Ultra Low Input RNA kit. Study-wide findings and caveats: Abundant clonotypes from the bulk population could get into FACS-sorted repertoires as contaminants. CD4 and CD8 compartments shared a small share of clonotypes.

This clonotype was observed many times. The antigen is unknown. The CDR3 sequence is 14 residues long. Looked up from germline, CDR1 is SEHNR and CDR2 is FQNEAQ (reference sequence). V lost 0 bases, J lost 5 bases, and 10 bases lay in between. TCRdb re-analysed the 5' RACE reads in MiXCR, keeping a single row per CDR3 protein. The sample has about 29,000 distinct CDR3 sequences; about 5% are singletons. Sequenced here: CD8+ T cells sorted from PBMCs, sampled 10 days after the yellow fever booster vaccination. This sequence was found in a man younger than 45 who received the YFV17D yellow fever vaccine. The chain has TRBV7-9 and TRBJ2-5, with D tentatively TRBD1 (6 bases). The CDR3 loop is CASSLATGSETQYF. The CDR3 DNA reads TGTGCCAGCAGCTTAGCAACAGGGAGCGAGACCCAGTACTTC.